This record looks at one TCR beta chain sequence and its context. The antigen is unknown. These data are taken from a study of human T cells and chemical hapten exposure. The study's findings and limits: Donors had alopecia, so their immune response may differ from healthy people's.

For the library, individual cDNA molecules each received unique molecular identifiers. TCRdb re-derived calls from the RACE reads in MiXCR, one entry per CDR3 protein. Of some 110,000 distinct CDR3 sequences in the sample, roughly a third were seen once. The CDR3 totals 14 residues. Trimming took 5 bases from V and 9 from J; bases not matched to a gene: 9. The germline V gene encodes CDR1 SGHAT and CDR2 FQDESV (reference sequence). Specified time point: patch test 3, about 24 weeks after DPC sensitization. The treatment here: therapeutic diphenylcyclopropenone sensitization with weekly scalp DPC. This material consisted of whole blood, taken in connection with sensitization to the hapten diphenylcyclopropenone (DPC). This TCR came from a man between 40 and 49 years old with alopecia areata. Some clones in this sample may be carry-over from other donors' samples. The chain uses TRBV11-1 and TRBJ2-4; 8 bases align to TRBD2. In nucleotides, the CDR3 is TGTGCCAGCAGCCCGGTAGCGGGAAGGGGCATTCAGTACTTC. The encoded protein is CASSPVAGRGIQYF.